This TCR beta chain was recorded in a study of vaccination and CD4 T cells after COVID-19. For the study at large: Post-vaccine sampling followed dose two by a median roughly 70 days (range 14 to 241).

The Oncomine TCR Beta short-read assay was applied to DNA of cultured CD4+ T cells. CD4+ T cells were cultured, and genomic DNA was extracted from them. TCRdb called the PCR reads again in MiXCR, with one record for every CDR3 protein. The table lists about 13,000 distinct CDR3 sequences, less than 45% of them singletons. For this clonotype: Its specificity is unknown.

The treatment: roughly 11-day PBMC culture with coronavirus spike peptide pools or control peptides (ViraFEST assay). The V gene's germline CDR1 is ENHRY and CDR2 SYGVKD. The V and J ends lost 5 bases and 8 bases, in that order; junction bases with no gene match: 7. This CDR3 region has 14 residues. Specimen: CD4+ T cells from blood, cultured in vitro. This TCR derives from a human donor who had recovered from COVID-19. This chain uses TRBV10-3 with TRBJ2-2, with TRBD2 identical over 8 bases. The CDR3 here is CAISRREEAGELFF. CDR3 sequence (DNA): TGTGCCATCAGTCGGCGGGAGGAAGCGGGGGAGCTGTTTTTT.